Listed here are 26 T cell receptor beta chains from one sample, sequenced in a study of T cells in Graves' hyperthyroidism and ophthalmopathy. The source material, RNA transcripts, was used to amplify TCR beta CDR3 regions. Researchers ran a first-round RT-PCR on the TCR CDR3 using the HTBI primer set. In TCRdb, the multiplex PCR reads were re-called with MiXCR into one record per CDR3 protein. Here the sample spans fewer than 350,000 distinct CDR3 sequences, about an eighth being singletons. Material: blood. These receptors came from a woman in her 30s with Graves' hyperthyroidism that later progressed to Graves' ophthalmopathy.

The CDR3 is CASSSLGGAGSYEQYF. CDR3 in DNA: TGTGCCAGCAGCTCACTAGGGGGCGCGGGCTCCTACGAGCAGTACTTC. V gene TRBV28 combines with J gene TRBJ2-7; 7 bases line up with TRBD1. After removal of 6 bases from V and 0 bases from J, the junction contained 11 bases not matched to a gene. The CDR3 runs 16 residues. Germline CDR1 is MDHEN and CDR2 is SYDVKM.

This clonotype occurred many times. The chain carries TRBV30 and TRBJ2-3; possible D gene TRBD2, 6 bases. The V end was cut by 1 base, the J end by 7 bases, with 9 bases between. The CDR3 covers 12 residues. CDR1 and CDR2 from the germline V gene are GTSNPN and SVGIG (reference sequence). CDR3 amino acids: CAWSEGLHTQYF. For the CDR3, the DNA is TGTGCCTGGAGTGAGGGACTTCATACGCAGTATTTT.

In its sample, this clonotype was seen many times. A read error may be the cause here, since a much bigger clone is one base away. This chain uses TRBV5-6 with TRBJ1-1; no reliable D call. Trimming shortened V by 2 bases and J by 3 bases, and 5 bases separated the two germline ends. Germline V gene data show CDR1 as SGHDT and CDR2 as YYEEEE. The CDR3 runs 12 residues. The CDR3 sequence is CASSFGDTEAFF. In nucleotides, the CDR3 is TGTGCCAGCAGCTTTGGGGACACTGAAGCTTTCTTT.

The chain uses TRBV2 and TRBJ2-3; 9 bases match TRBD2. The CDR3 is 17 amino acids. V was pared by 3 bases and J by 2 bases, with 9 bases of the junction left unmatched. The germline V gene has CDR1 SNHLY and CDR2 FYNNEI. The CDR3 spells CASSEMMPSGDTDTQYF. The CDR3 bases are TGTGCCAGCAGTGAGATGATGCCTAGCGGGGACACAGATACGCAGTATTTT.

For this clonotype: This may arise from a read error, as a much more abundant clone is one base away. The gene calls are TRBV7-3 and TRBJ2-2; D is unresolved. Trimming cost V 4 bases and J 5 bases, with 8 bases left between them. CDR1 is SGHTA and CDR2 is FQGTGA in the germline V gene. The CDR3 loop spans 13 amino acids. The CDR3 sequence: CASSSLPTGELFF. The DNA of the CDR3 is TGTGCCAGCAGCTCACTACCTACCGGGGAGCTGTTTTTT.

This clonotype turned up a few times. CDR3 protein: CASSVGGSSYEQYF. Written as DNA, the CDR3 is TGTGCCAGCAGCGTTGGGGGATCCTCCTACGAGCAGTACTTC. The chain recombines TRBV9 with TRBJ2-7; possibly TRBD1 or TRBD2 for D (5 bases each). The CDR3 contains 14 residues. V was cut by 2 bases and J by 0 bases, with 9 bases left in between. Germline loops: CDR1 SGDLS, CDR2 YYNGEE.

This clonotype was recorded many times. The chain links TRBV27 to TRBJ2-7; 7 bases are a match to TRBD2. CDR1 is MNHEY, CDR2 SMNVEV, per germline (reference sequence). The CDR3 loop spans 14 amino acids. J lost 3 bases, V lost 5 bases, and 7 bases had no gene match. This CDR3 reads CASSPRSGGYEQYF. The CDR3 nucleotides read TGTGCCAGCAGTCCGAGGTCGGGAGGCTACGAGCAGTACTTC.

In its sample, this clonotype was seen many times. The chain is built from TRBV4-3 and TRBJ2-7, with D possibly matching TRBD2 (5 bases). The germline V gene has CDR1 LGHNA and CDR2 YSLEER. The CDR3 covers 14 residues. V was cut by 1 base and J by 3 bases, with 10 bases left in between. Here the CDR3 DNA reads TGCGCCAGCAGCCAAGGTCTGGGAGTCTACGAGCAGTACTTC. Protein: CASSQGLGVYEQYF.

This clonotype was observed many times. Here the CDR3 reads CASSPLGGRMNEQYF. For the CDR3, the DNA is TGTGCCAGCAGCCCTTTGGGGGGGAGGATGAACGAGCAGTACTTC. The J gene is TRBJ2-7, the V gene TRBV27, with 7 bases aligning to TRBD2. The germline V gene has CDR1 MNHEY and CDR2 SMNVEV (reference sequence). The CDR3 runs 15 residues. Trimming removed 6 bases from V and 5 bases from J; junction bases left unmatched: 13.

The table lists this clonotype with many counts. V gene TRBV2 combines with J gene TRBJ2-7, with 7 nucleotides matching TRBD2. Germline CDR1 SNHLY, CDR2 FYNNEI. With V trimmed by 5 bases and J by 3 bases, 4 bases remained unmatched. The CDR3 extends over 13 amino acids. The CDR3 protein is CASSSGVYYEQYF. CDR3 DNA: TGTGCCAGCAGTAGCGGGGTGTACTACGAGCAGTACTTC.

This clonotype was detected many times. The chain combines TRBV12-3 or TRBV12-4 with TRBJ1-5; D is uncertain. The ends were cut back, 2 bases at V and 2 bases at J, with 10 bases in the middle. This CDR3 comprises 15 residues. CDR3 amino acids: CASSLTSGGNQPQHF. CDR3 nucleotide sequence: TGTGCCAGCAGTTTAACCTCGGGAGGCAATCAGCCCCAGCATTTT.

This clonotype appeared many times. The V call is TRBV28, the J call TRBJ2-7, with 10 bases aligning to TRBD1. Germline V gives CDR1 MDHEN, CDR2 SYDVKM. This CDR3 has 12 residues. This CDR3 reads CAVGTGAYEQYF. The CDR3 nucleotides are TGTGCAGTGGGGACAGGGGCCTACGAGCAGTACTTC.

This clonotype was found many times. The chain uses TRBV12-3 or TRBV12-4 and TRBJ1-4; 9 bases match TRBD1. Unmatched junction bases numbered 4, after V lost 6 bases and J lost 5 bases. The CDR3 runs to 14 residues. The CDR3 DNA follows: TGTGCCAGCAGCACGGACAGGGGCAATGAAAAACTGTTTTTT. It specifies CASSTDRGNEKLFF.

Comments on this clonotype: A read error may explain this, as a much larger clone is one base away. The V call is TRBV6-2 or TRBV6-3, the J call TRBJ2-4, with D perhaps TRBD2 (6 bases). Germline-derived CDR1 and CDR2 are MNHEY and SVGEGT. Trimming pared 11 bases from V and 7 bases from J, leaving 12 bases between. CDR3 length equals 11 residues. CDR3 residues: CAAGSRNIQYF. In DNA, the CDR3 is TGTGCCGCCGGGAGTAGGAACATTCAGTACTTC.

This clonotype was recorded at least ten times. The chain is built from TRBV11-1 and TRBJ2-5; 8 positions match TRBD1. The CDR3 has 16 residues. Trimming cost V 5 bases and J 4 bases; bases outside gene matches: 12. Germline assignment: CDR1 SGHAT and CDR2 FQDESV (reference sequence). The CDR3 loop reads CASSTRPGQGGETQYF. For the CDR3, the DNA is TGTGCCAGCAGCACCCGGCCAGGACAGGGTGGAGAGACCCAGTACTTC. Based on the CDR3 plus reference TRBV11-1 and TRBJ2-5, the full variable domain is EAEVAQSPRYKITEKSQAVAFWCDPISGHATLYWYRQILGQGPELLVQFQDESVVDDSQLPKDRFSAERLKGVDSTLKIQPAELGDSAMYLCASSTRPGQGGETQYFGPGTRLLVL.

This clonotype came up many times. V usage is TRBV24-1 and J usage is TRBJ2-3; the D is unclear. The ends were cut back, 3 bases at V and 6 bases at J, with 9 bases in the middle. The length of the CDR3 is 13 residues. Per the germline V gene, CDR1 is KGHDR and CDR2 is SFDVKD. CDR3 residues: CATSDHKADTQYF. In nucleotides, the CDR3 is TGTGCCACCAGTGATCACAAGGCGGATACGCAGTATTTT.

The chain uses TRBV29-1 and TRBJ1-1; no definite D call. Germline lookup yields CDR1 SQVTM and CDR2 ANQGSEA. V was cut by 5 bases and J by 0 bases, with 10 bases left in between. This CDR3 has 13 residues. The CDR3 loop is CSVIPVMNTEAFF. In DNA, the CDR3 is TGCAGCGTTATACCTGTAATGAACACTGAAGCTTTCTTT.

This clonotype appeared many times. V is TRBV6-2 or TRBV6-3 and J is TRBJ2-2, with D uncertain. Germline values: CDR1 MNHEY, CDR2 SVGEGT. The ends were cut back, 6 bases at V and 5 bases at J, with 13 bases in the middle. This CDR3 contains 14 residues. CDR3 sequence: CASSPPISTGELFF. The CDR3 DNA follows: TGTGCCAGCAGCCCACCTATTAGTACCGGGGAGCTGTTTTTT.

This clonotype was recorded many times. The genes are TRBV12-3 or TRBV12-4 and TRBJ2-1; TRBD2 matches 12 bases. The CDR3 totals 16 residues. V was clipped by 3 bases and J by 9 bases; unmatched bases: 9. CDR3: CASSFAASGRAAEQFF. CDR3 bases: TGTGCCAGCAGTTTCGCGGCTAGCGGGAGGGCCGCTGAGCAGTTCTTC.

The gene calls are TRBV4-2 and TRBJ2-1; TRBD2 agrees at 11 bases. Germline V gene data show CDR1 as LGHNA and CDR2 as YNFKEQ. The CDR3 has 16 amino acids. Trimming cost V 1 base and J 13 bases; bases outside gene matches: 12. The CDR3 here is CASSQGLAGGGETQFF. CDR3 sequence (DNA): TGTGCCAGCAGCCAAGGCCTAGCGGGAGGTGGTGAGACCCAGTTCTTC.

This clonotype was recorded at least ten times. The J gene is TRBJ2-5, the V gene TRBV7-3; D possibly uses TRBD1 or TRBD2 (5 bases each). The germline gives CDR1 SGHTA, CDR2 FQGTGA. Between the trimmed V and J ends, which lost 0 bases and 3 bases, there was a span of 11 bases. The CDR3 consists of 15 residues. CDR3 in amino acids: CASSLTGTPEETQYF. The DNA for the CDR3 is TGTGCCAGCAGCTTAACCGGGACCCCAGAAGAGACCCAGTACTTC.

This clonotype was observed at least ten times. V gene TRBV11-2 combines with J gene TRBJ2-2, with no clear D. CDR3 size: 14 residues. Germline loops: CDR1 SGHAT, CDR2 FQNNGV. V was cut by 0 bases and J by 1 base, with 3 bases left in between. CDR3 in amino acids: CASSLEVNTGELFF. The CDR3 nucleotides are TGTGCCAGCAGCTTAGAAGTGAACACCGGGGAGCTGTTTTTT.

This clonotype has at least ten counts. The chain couples TRBV28 to TRBJ2-7; D is perhaps TRBD1 (5 bases). V lost 2 bases to trimming and J lost 2 bases, with 10 bases between them. Looked up from germline, CDR1 is MDHEN and CDR2 is SYDVKM. There are 14 residues in the CDR3. The CDR3 loop reads CASSLRGSTYEQYF. The DNA for the CDR3 is TGTGCCAGCAGTTTAAGGGGTTCTACCTACGAGCAGTACTTC.

This clonotype appeared many times. The chain combines TRBV5-1 with TRBJ1-1; 11 bases align to TRBD1. The ends lost 3 bases at V and 8 bases at J; junction bases unmatched: 3. This CDR3 spans 13 amino acids. Germline V gene lookup returns CDR1 SGHRS and CDR2 YFSETQ. CDR3 amino acids: CASSWDRGKEAFF. In DNA, the CDR3 is TGCGCCAGCAGCTGGGACAGGGGGAAAGAAGCTTTCTTT.

This clonotype was observed at least ten times. The CDR3 DNA is TGCAGTGCTAGCTCAGCGATTGGAAACACCATATATTTT. It yields the protein CSASSAIGNTIYF. The chain is built from TRBV20-1 and TRBJ1-3; D call uncertain. This CDR3 spans 13 amino acids. Per germline, CDR1 DFQATT and CDR2 SNEGSKA (reference sequence). Trimming took 3 bases from V and 3 from J, leaving 9 bases between them.

There are many counts of this clonotype. This sequence joins TRBV20-1 and TRBJ2-7, with 13 bases lining up with TRBD2. The CDR3 loop spans 13 amino acids. Looked up from germline, CDR1 is DFQATT and CDR2 is SNEGSKA (reference sequence). Trimming removed 7 bases from V and 4 bases from J; junction bases left unmatched: 4. The CDR3 loop is CSGRTSGSYEQYF. CDR3 sequence (DNA): TGCAGTGGGAGGACTAGCGGGAGTTACGAGCAGTACTTC.